A selection of T cell receptor beta chains follows, all from one sample in a study of T cells in Graves' hyperthyroidism and ophthalmopathy. TCRdb reanalysed the multiplex PCR reads using MiXCR and keeps one entry per CDR3 protein. The repertoire holds just over 550,000 distinct CDR3 sequences, approximately 44% seen once, with 6.5% to 9% in the top ten. Sequencing used peripheral blood or thyroid tissue (not recorded which). All receptors come from a woman younger than 30 with Graves' hyperthyroidism. Each CDR3 is given with its conserved first and last residue. The D gene is left open where the match is weak. Part of the rows lack a size; the others show once, few, many or a class for expanded clones.

J,D,size,V,DNA,CDR3
TRBJ1-1,-,-,TRBV19,TGTGCCAGTAGTATAGCCTTGAACACTGAAGCTTTCTTT,CASSIALNTEAFF
TRBJ1-5,-,many,TRBV29-1,TGCAGCGTGGTGAGGACAGATAGCAATCAGCCCCAGCATTTT,CSVVRTDSNQPQHF
TRBJ1-4,-,once,TRBV15,TGTGCCACCAGCAGAGGACAGTACAATGAAAAACTGTTTTTT,CATSRGQYNEKLFF
TRBJ2-7,TRBD2,-,TRBV2,TGTGCCAGCAGTGACCCCCTAGCGGGAGTGGACGAGCAGTACTTC,CASSDPLAGVDEQYF
TRBJ2-5,TRBD1,-,TRBV20-1,TGCAGTGCTAGAGGAGGACAGGGGGCGCGGGAGACCCAGTACTTC,CSARGGQGARETQYF
TRBJ2-2,TRBD2,-,TRBV11-2,TGTGCCAGTTCTACCGGGACTAGCGGTACCGGGGAGCTGTTTTTT,CASSTGTSGTGELFF
TRBJ1-2,-,-,TRBV29-1,TGCAGCGTTGTAGGGGGGAACGGCTATGGCTACACCTTC,CSVVGGNGYGYTF
TRBJ2-5,TRBD2,-,TRBV10-3,TGTGCCATCAGTGAGTCTACGGGAGGCATCGAGACCCAGTACTTC,CAISESTGGIETQYF
TRBJ2-7,-,-,TRBV15,TGTGCCACCAGCGATACAGGGGAGCAGTACTTC,CATSDTGEQYF
TRBJ1-2,TRBD1,-,TRBV7-6,TGTGCCAGCAGCTTAGGACAGGGAAGATCCCACGGCTACACCTTC,CASSLGQGRSHGYTF
TRBJ1-1,-,-,TRBV12-3/TRBV12-4,TGTGCCAGCAGTTTCACGGTAATGAACACTGAAGCTTTCTTT,CASSFTVMNTEAFF
TRBJ1-1,-,-,TRBV19,TGTGCCAGTAGAAGCAGCTCGGACACTGAAGCTTTCTTT,CASRSSSDTEAFF
TRBJ2-7,-,-,TRBV2,TGTGCCAGCAGTGAAGACAGTGGATCCTACGAGCAGTACTTC,CASSEDSGSYEQYF
TRBJ1-1,TRBD1,few,TRBV7-3,TGTGCCAGCAGCTTACAGGACAGGGCCACTGAAGCTTTCTTT,CASSLQDRATEAFF
TRBJ1-2,TRBD1,-,TRBV10-3,TGTGCCAGCTTCACACGGCAATACAGGGGTGGCTACACCTTC,CASFTRQYRGGYTF
TRBJ2-7,TRBD2,many,TRBV10-2,TGCGCCAGCAGTGTGTGGGGGGGTTCCTACGAGCAGTACTTC,CASSVWGGSYEQYF
TRBJ1-1,-,few,TRBV6-5,TGTGCCAGCACCGATGGCGGGGGGGCTTTCTTT,CASTDGGGAFF
TRBJ2-7,TRBD2,few,TRBV20-1,TGCAGTGCTAGAGATGGGGGGGGGTTATCCTACGAGCAGTACTTC,CSARDGGGLSYEQYF
TRBJ2-5,-,-,TRBV7-9,TGTGCCAGCGTGAGGGGGGCGCGTACCGGGGAGACCCAGTACTTC,CASVRGARTGETQYF
TRBJ1-5,-,-,TRBV20-1,TGCAGTGCCATCCGAGGGTTGGGCAATCAGCCCCAGCATTTT,CSAIRGLGNQPQHF
TRBJ1-5,-,-,TRBV10-3,TGTGCCAGCAGTGACCGTTCGGTAGGGGTAAACCAGCCCCAGCATTTT,CASSDRSVGVNQPQHF
TRBJ2-5,-,-,TRBV20-1,TGCAGTACCGGGGCCCGGGGGACCCAGTACTTC,CSTGARGTQYF
TRBJ2-5,-,-,TRBV2,TGTGCCAGCACCGGAAGGGGGAGTCTAGTGAGACCTCAAGAGACCCAGTACTTC,CASTGRGSLVRPQETQYF
TRBJ2-7,-,many,TRBV7-2,TGTGCCAGCAGTAGTGTAGACCACTACGAGCAGTACTTC,CASSSVDHYEQYF
TRBJ1-1,-,-,TRBV9,TGTGCCAGCAGCCTCCCCGGAGGTGAAGCTTTCTTT,CASSLPGGEAFF
TRBJ1-1,-,many,TRBV2,TGTGCCAGCGACTGGTCCCGACAGTACACTGAAGCTTTCTTT,CASDWSRQYTEAFF
TRBJ1-1,TRBD1,-,TRBV10-2,TGTGCCAGCAGTGAGGACAGGTACAAAGCTTTCTTT,CASSEDRYKAFF
TRBJ1-6,-,many,TRBV29-1,TGCAGCGTGAGACAGGCTTATAATTCACCCCTCCACTTT,CSVRQAYNSPLHF
TRBJ2-7,-,few,TRBV19,TGTGCCAGTAGTATGGGTCCCTACGAGCAGTACTTC,CASSMGPYEQYF
TRBJ2-7,TRBD2,-,TRBV5-6,TGTGCCAGCAGCTTGGGAAGGACTAGCGGTTACGAGCAGTACTTC,CASSLGRTSGYEQYF
TRBJ1-2,-,-,TRBV7-9,TGTGCCAGCAGCTTATCGGTAGGGTCCTATGGCTACACCTTC,CASSLSVGSYGYTF
TRBJ2-5,TRBD2,-,TRBV2,TGTGCCTGGAACCTAGCGGGAGCAAGGAAGACCCAGTACTTC,CAWNLAGARKTQYF
TRBJ1-5,-,few,TRBV20-1,TGCAGTGCTACTACAGACGCTGATCAGCCCCAGCATTTT,CSATTDADQPQHF
TRBJ1-2,TRBD1,few,TRBV5-1,TGCGCCAGCAGCCCCCGGGACAGGGGGCTTGGCTACACCTTC,CASSPRDRGLGYTF
TRBJ2-6,-,-,TRBV29-1,TGCAGCGTAGGAGGACAGGCCAACGTCCTGACTTTC,CSVGGQANVLTF
TRBJ1-5,TRBD1,few,TRBV7-9,TGTGCCAGCAGCTCTCAGGGGGGGAGCAATCAGCCCCAGCATTTT,CASSSQGGSNQPQHF
TRBJ2-7,TRBD1,-,TRBV7-9,TGTGCCAGCAGCTTGGGCCTCGACAGGGGGACTTCCTACGAGCAGTACTTC,CASSLGLDRGTSYEQYF
TRBJ1-1,-,-,TRBV7-8,TGTGCCAGCAGTGACCCCTACCAGGGGAACACTGAAGCTTTCTTT,CASSDPYQGNTEAFF
TRBJ2-5,-,many,TRBV9,TGTGCCAGCAGCGTAGGGGGACGGCCGTGGACCCAGTACTTC,CASSVGGRPWTQYF
TRBJ1-2,TRBD1,-,TRBV7-2,TGTGCCACCGCGGACAGGGGGCGACAGGGCTACACCTTC,CATADRGRQGYTF
TRBJ2-7,-,-,TRBV2,TGTGCCAGCAGTGAGCTCAGAATAGACCCGGACGAGCAGTACTTC,CASSELRIDPDEQYF
TRBJ2-5,-,-,TRBV7-2,TGTGCCAGCAGCTTAGCGGGACATTTCCGGGAGACCCAGTACTTC,CASSLAGHFRETQYF
TRBJ1-5,-,-,TRBV14,TGTGCCAGCAGCCCACACAGGCTTCTATTTAGCAATCAGCCCCAGCATTTT,CASSPHRLLFSNQPQHF
TRBJ2-7,-,-,TRBV29-1,TGCAGCGCTGCCCAGGTCGGGACTGTTAGCTCCTACGAGCAGTACTTC,CSAAQVGTVSSYEQYF
TRBJ1-4,-,-,TRBV6-6,TGTGCCAGCAGTTACGGGCAGGGGAATGAAAAACTGTTTTTT,CASSYGQGNEKLFF
TRBJ1-5,TRBD1,-,TRBV7-8,TGTGCCAGCAGCCCTATAAATCGACAGGGAAGAGTTTATCAGCCCCAGCATTTT,CASSPINRQGRVYQPQHF
TRBJ2-7,-,once,TRBV19,TGTGCCGCCAGGGGTTATGGCGAGCAGTACTTC,CAARGYGEQYF
TRBJ1-3,TRBD1,-,TRBV7-2,TGTGCCAGCATCCGGACAGGTACAGGGACTGGAAACACCATATATTTT,CASIRTGTGTGNTIYF
TRBJ1-2,TRBD1,-,TRBV7-9,TGTGCCAGCAGCCCCGCCGGGACAGGGGAAGATGGCTACACCTTC,CASSPAGTGEDGYTF